The following is a TCR beta chain sequence with its context. At one end, the junction sequence differs from germline, possibly due to a read error. The data were taken from a study of blood T cell repertoires in COVID-19. CDR1 is SSHAT and CDR2 is FNYEAQ in the germline V gene (reference sequence). The CDR3 extends over 13 amino acids. Clones were sequenced by immunoSEQ multiplex PCR, and TCRdb holds only the in-frame ones, with some missing. The sample contains roughly 56,000 clones, around 89% of which appear only once. Input material: peripheral blood. The origin of this receptor is a man aged 55 to 69 with active COVID-19. The genes are TRBV7-7 and TRBJ2-7; D remains unclear. The DNA of the CDR3 is TGTGCTAGCAGCGCGTTCCTTTACTACGAGCAGTACTTC. Its translation: CASSAFLYYEQYF.